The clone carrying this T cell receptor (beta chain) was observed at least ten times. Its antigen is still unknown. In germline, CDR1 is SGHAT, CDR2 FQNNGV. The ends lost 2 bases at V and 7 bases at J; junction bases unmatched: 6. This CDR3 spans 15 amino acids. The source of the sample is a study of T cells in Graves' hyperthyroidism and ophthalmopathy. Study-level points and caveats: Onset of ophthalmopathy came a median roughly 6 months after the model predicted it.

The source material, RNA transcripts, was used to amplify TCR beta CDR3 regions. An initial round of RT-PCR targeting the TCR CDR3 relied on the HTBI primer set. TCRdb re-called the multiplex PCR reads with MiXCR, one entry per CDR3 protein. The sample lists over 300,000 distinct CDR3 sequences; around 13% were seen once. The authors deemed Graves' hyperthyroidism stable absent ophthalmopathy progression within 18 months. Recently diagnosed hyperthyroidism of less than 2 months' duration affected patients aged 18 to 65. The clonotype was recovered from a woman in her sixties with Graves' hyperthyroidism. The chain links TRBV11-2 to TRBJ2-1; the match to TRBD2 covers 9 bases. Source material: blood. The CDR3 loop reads CASSLRTSATNEQFF. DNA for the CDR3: TGTGCCAGCAGCTTACGGACTAGCGCGACTAATGAGCAGTTCTTC.